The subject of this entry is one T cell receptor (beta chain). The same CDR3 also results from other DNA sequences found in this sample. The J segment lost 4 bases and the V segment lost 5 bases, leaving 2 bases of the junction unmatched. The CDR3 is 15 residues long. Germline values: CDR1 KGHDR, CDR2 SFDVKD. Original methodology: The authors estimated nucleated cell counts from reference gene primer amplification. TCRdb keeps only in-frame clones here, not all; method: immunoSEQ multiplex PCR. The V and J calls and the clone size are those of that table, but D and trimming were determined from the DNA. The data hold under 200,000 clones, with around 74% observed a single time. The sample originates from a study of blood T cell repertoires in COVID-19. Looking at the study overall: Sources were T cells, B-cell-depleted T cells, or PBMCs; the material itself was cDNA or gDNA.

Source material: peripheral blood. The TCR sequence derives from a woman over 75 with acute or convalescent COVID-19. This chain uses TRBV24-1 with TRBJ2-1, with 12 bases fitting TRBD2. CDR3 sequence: CATSAGLAGYNEQFF. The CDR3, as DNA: TGTGCCACCAGTGCCGGACTAGCGGGGTACAATGAGCAGTTCTTC.